This entry describes one T cell receptor beta chain. This specimen belongs to a study of blood T cells in healthy people across ages. Sample-barcoded 5' priming and a J-beta primer mix drove a second PCR of about 7 to 11 cycles. Each CDR3 protein gets one entry after TCRdb re-called the 5' RACE reads with MiXCR. The data show more than 1.4 million distinct CDR3 sequences, with approximately 38% seen just once and 7% to 9.5% held by the top ten. The CDR3 is made up of 16 amino acids. Trimming shortened V by 7 bases and J by 6 bases, and 25 bases separated the two germline ends. The specimen was blood. The TCR comes from a woman aged 18-29 years in good health. V gene TRBV12-3 or TRBV12-4 combines with J gene TRBJ2-7, with D possibly being TRBD2 (6 bases). The CDR3 protein is CASTYWGLSKAGEQYF. As DNA, the CDR3 is TGTGCCAGCACCTACTGGGGCCTGTCCAAAGCGGGCGAGCAGTACTTC.